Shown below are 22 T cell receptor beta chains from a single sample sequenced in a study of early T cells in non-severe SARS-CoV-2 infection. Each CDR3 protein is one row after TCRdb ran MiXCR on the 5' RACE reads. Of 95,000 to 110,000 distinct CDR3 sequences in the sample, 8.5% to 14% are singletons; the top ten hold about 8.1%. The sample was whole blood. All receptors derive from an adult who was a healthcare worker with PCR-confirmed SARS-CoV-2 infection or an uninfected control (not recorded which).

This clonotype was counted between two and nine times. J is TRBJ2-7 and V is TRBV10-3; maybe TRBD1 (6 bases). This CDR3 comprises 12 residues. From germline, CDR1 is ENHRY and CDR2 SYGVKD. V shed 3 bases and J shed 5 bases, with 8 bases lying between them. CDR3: CAISEQGHEQYF. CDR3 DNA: TGTGCCATCAGTGAACAGGGCCACGAGCAGTACTTC.

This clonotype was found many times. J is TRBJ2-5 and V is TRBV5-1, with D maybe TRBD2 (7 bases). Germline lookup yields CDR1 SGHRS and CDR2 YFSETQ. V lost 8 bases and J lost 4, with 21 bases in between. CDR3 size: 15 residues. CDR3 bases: TGCGCCAGTCGACTCTCCGGGGGGCAGGGAGAGACCCAGTACTTC. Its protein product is CASRLSGGQGETQYF.

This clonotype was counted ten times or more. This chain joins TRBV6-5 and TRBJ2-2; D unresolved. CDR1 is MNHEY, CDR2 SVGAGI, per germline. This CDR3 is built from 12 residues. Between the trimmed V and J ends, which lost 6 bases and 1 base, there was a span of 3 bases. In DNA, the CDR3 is TGTGCCAGCAGCTGGAACACCGGGGAGCTGTTTTTT. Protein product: CASSWNTGELFF.

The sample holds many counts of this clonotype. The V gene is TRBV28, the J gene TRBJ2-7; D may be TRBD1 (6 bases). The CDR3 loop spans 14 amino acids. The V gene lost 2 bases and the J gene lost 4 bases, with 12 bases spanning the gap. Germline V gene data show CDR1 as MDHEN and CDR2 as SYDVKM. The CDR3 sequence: CASSLRETGYEQYF. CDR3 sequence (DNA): TGTGCCAGCAGTTTAAGGGAAACAGGGTACGAGCAGTACTTC.

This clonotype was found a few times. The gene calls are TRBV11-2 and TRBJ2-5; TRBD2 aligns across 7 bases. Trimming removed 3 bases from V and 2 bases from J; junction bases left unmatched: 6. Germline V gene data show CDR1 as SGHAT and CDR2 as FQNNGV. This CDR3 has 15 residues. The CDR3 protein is CASSFTRDYQETQYF. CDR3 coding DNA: TGTGCCAGCAGCTTCACCCGGGACTATCAAGAGACCCAGTACTTC.

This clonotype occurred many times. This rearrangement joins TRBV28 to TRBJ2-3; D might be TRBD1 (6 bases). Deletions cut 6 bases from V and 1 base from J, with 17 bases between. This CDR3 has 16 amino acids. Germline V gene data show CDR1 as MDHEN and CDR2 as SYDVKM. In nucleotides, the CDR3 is TGTGCCAGCAGGAAAACTCAGGGGCTCCGCACAGATACGCAGTATTTT. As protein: CASRKTQGLRTDTQYF.

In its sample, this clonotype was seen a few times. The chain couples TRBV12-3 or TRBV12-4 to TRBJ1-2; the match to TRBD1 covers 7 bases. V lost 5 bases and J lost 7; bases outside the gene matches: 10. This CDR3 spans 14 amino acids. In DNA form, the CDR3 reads TGTGCCAGCAGTCCCGAGACAGGGCGAGGTGGCTACACCTTC. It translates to CASSPETGRGGYTF.

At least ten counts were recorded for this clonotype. CDR3 sequence: CASRKLAGVLYEQYF. In DNA, the CDR3 is TGCGCCAGCAGAAAACTAGCGGGAGTGCTCTACGAGCAGTACTTC. This sequence joins TRBV4-1 and TRBJ2-7; 11 positions agree with TRBD2. Germline V lookup: CDR1 MGHRA, CDR2 YSYEKL. J gave up 3 bases and V 6 bases, and 7 bases lay outside the gene matches. The CDR3 loop spans 15 amino acids.

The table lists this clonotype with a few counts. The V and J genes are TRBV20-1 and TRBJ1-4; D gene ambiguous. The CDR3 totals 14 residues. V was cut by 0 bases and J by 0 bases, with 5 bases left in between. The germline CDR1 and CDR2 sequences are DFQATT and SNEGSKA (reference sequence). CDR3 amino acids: CSAREFTTNEKLFF. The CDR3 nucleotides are TGCAGTGCTAGAGAGTTTACAACTAATGAAAAACTGTTTTTT.

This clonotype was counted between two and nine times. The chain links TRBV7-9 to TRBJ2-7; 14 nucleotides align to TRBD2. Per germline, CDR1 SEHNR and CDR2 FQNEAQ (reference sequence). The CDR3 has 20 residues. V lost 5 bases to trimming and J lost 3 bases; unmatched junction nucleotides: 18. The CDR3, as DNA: TGTGCCAGCAGCCCTCCCCCAGGGGGGACTAGCGGGAGTATCCGCTACGAGCAGTACTTC. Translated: CASSPPPGGTSGSIRYEQYF. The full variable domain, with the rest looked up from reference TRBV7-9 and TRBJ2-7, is DTGVSQNPRHKITKRGQNVTFRCDPISEHNRLYWYRQTLGQGPEFLTYFQNEAQLEKSRLLSDRFSAERPKGSFSTLEIQRTEQGDSAMYLCASSPPPGGTSGSIRYEQYFGPGTRLTVT.

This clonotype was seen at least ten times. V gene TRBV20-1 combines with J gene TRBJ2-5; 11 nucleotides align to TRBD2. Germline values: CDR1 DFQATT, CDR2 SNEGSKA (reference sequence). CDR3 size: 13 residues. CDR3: CRGTSGPQETQYF. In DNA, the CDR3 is TGCAGGGGGACTAGCGGTCCCCAAGAGACCCAGTACTTC.

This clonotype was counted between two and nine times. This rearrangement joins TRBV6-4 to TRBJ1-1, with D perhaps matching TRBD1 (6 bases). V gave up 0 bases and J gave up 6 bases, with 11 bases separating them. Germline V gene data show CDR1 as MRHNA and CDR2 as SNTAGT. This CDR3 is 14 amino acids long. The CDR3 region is CASSDSTEGAEAFF. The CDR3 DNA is TGTGCCAGCAGTGACTCGACAGAGGGGGCTGAAGCTTTCTTT.

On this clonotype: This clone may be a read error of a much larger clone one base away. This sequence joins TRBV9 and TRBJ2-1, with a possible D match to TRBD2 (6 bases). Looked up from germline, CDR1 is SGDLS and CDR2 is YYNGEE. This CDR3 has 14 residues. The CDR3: CATSVGTVDNEQFF. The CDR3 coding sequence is TGTGCCACCAGCGTAGGGACTGTAGACAATGAGCAGTTCTTC.

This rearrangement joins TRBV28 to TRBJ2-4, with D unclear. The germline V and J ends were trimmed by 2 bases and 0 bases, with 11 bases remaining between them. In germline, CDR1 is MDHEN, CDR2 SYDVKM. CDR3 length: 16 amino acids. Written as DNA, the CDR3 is TGTGCCAGCAGTTTACCCATCGTCCTAGCCAAAAACATTCAGTACTTC. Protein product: CASSLPIVLAKNIQYF.

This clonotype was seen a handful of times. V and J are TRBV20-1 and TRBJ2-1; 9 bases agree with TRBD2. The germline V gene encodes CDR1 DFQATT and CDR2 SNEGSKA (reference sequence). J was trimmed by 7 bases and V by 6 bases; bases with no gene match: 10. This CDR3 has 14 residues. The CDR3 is CSARPLAGKNEQFF. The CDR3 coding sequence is TGCAGTGCCCGGCCGCTAGCGGGAAAGAATGAGCAGTTCTTC.

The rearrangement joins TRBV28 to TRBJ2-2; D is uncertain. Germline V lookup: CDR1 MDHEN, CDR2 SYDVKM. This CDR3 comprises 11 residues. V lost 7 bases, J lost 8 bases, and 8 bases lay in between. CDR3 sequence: CASNLVGELFF. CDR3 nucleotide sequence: TGTGCCAGCAACTTGGTTGGGGAGCTGTTTTTT.

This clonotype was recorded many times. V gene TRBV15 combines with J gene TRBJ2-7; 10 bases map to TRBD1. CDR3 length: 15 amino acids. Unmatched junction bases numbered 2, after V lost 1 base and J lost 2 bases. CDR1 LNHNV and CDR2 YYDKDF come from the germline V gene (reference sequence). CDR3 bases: TGTGCCACCAGCAGAGCGGGACAGGGGACCTACGAGCAGTACTTC. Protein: CATSRAGQGTYEQYF.

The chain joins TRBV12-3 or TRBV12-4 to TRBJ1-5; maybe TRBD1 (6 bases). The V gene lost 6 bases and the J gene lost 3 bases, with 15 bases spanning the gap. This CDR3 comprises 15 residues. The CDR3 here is CASSLRQGLNQPQHF. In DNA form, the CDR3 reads TGTGCCAGCAGCTTACGGCAGGGGCTCAATCAGCCCCAGCATTTT.

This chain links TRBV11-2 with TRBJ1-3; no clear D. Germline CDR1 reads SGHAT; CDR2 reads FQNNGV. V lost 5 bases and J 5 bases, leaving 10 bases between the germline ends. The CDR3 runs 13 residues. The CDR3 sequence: CASSRVRRNTIYF. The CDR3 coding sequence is TGTGCCAGCAGCAGAGTCCGAAGAAACACCATATATTTT.

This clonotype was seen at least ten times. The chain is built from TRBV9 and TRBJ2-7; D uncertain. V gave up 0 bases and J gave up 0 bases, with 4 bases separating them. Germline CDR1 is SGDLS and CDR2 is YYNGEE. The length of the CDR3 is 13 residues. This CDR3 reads CASSVGGSYEQYF. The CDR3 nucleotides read TGTGCCAGCAGCGTAGGGGGCTCCTACGAGCAGTACTTC.

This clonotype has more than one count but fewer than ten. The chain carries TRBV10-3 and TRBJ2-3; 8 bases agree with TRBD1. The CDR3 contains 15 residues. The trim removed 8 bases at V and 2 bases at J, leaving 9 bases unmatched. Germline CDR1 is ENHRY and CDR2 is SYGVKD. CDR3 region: CAIGDYRGTTDTQYF. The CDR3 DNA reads TGTGCCATCGGGGATTACAGGGGGACCACAGATACGCAGTATTTT.

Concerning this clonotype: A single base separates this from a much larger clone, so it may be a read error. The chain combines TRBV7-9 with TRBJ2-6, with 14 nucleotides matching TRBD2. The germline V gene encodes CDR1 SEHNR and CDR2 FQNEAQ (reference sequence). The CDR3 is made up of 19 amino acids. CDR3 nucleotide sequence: TGTGCCAGCATCGTACCGGGACTAGCGGGAGTCTCTGGGACCAACGTCCTGACTTTC. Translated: CASIVPGLAGVSGTNVLTF.